These 23 T cell receptor beta chains originate from one sample sequenced in a study of blood T cell repertoires in COVID-19. Here immunoSEQ multiplex PCR was the method, and the copy in TCRdb shows in-frame clones only, minus some. Of 200,000 to 300,000 clones listed, 70% to 90% are singletons. The specimen sequenced was PBMCs or T cells enriched from blood (not recorded which). All receptors derive from a woman between 40 and 55 years old with acute COVID-19.

The V and J genes are TRBV10-2 and TRBJ1-6; TRBD1 matches at 10 bases. Germline V gene sequence: CDR1 WSHSY, CDR2 SAAADI. V dropped 3 bases and J dropped 9; count of bases not matched to a gene: 2. The CDR3 consists of 14 residues. CDR3 nucleotide sequence: TGCGCCAGCAGTGATGGGACAGGGGCTTCACCCCTCCACTTT. Its protein product is CASSDGTGASPLHF.

As for this clone: Other DNA sequences within the sample encode an identical CDR3. The rearrangement uses TRBV5-1 and TRBJ2-7; tentatively, D is TRBD2 (6 bases). Germline lookup yields CDR1 SGHRS and CDR2 YFSETQ. The CDR3 totals 14 residues. V was cut by 0 bases and J by 2 bases, with 9 bases left in between. The CDR3 DNA follows: TGCGCCAGCAGCTTGGCCGGCGGGACCTACGAGCAGTACTTC. Translated, it gives CASSLAGGTYEQYF.

The chain couples TRBV28 to TRBJ2-7, with 8 bases matching TRBD2. The V and J ends lost 5 bases and 6 bases, in that order; junction bases with no gene match: 9. Germline V gene lookup returns CDR1 MDHEN and CDR2 SYDVKM. The CDR3 is 14 residues long. The CDR3 nucleotides read TGTGCCAGCAGTGTGACAGCGGCGGGGGGCGAGCAGTACTTC. Protein product: CASSVTAAGGEQYF. The entire variable domain, with the rest obtained from reference TRBV28 and TRBJ2-7, is as follows: DVKVTQSSRYLVKRTGEKVFLECVQDMDHENMFWYRQDPGLGLRLIYFSYDVKMKEKGDIPEGYSVSREKKERFSLILESASTNQTSMYLCASSVTAAGGEQYFGPGTRLTVT.

This chain connects TRBV30 to TRBJ1-1, with a possible D match to TRBD1 (5 bases). Germline assignment: CDR1 GTSNPN and CDR2 SVGIG (reference sequence). V lost 5 bases to trimming and J lost 3 bases, with 22 bases between them. The CDR3 length is 16 residues. CDR3 residues: CAWEIQAFGPDTEAFF. The CDR3 bases are TGTGCCTGGGAGATACAGGCGTTTGGCCCGGACACTGAAGCTTTCTTT.

This clone has more than one count but fewer than ten. The rearrangement joins TRBV5-1 to TRBJ1-4; 8 positions match TRBD1. J gave up 4 bases and V 1 base, and 6 bases lay outside the gene matches. The CDR3 spans 16 residues. Germline V gene sequence: CDR1 SGHRS, CDR2 YFSETQ. CDR3 sequence: CASSLSGQGNNEKLFF. The CDR3 DNA reads as TGCGCCAGCAGCTTGAGTGGACAGGGAAATAATGAAAAACTGTTTTTT.

This clone has only a few counts. The chain has TRBV7-9 and TRBJ1-1; D gene unclear. Germline CDR1 reads SEHNR; CDR2 reads FQNEAQ (reference sequence). The CDR3 length is 13 residues. The V end was cut by 5 bases, the J end by 4 bases, with 11 bases between. Here the CDR3 reads CASSPQEGTEAFF. DNA of the CDR3: TGTGCCAGCAGCCCCCAAGAGGGCACTGAAGCTTTCTTT.

The chain couples TRBV3-1 (or the pseudogene TRBV3-2) to TRBJ2-7, with D possibly being TRBD1 (5 bases). The CDR3 has 14 residues. Trimming cost V 1 base and J 5 bases, with 12 bases left between them. Germline V CDR1 and CDR2: LGHDT, YNNKEL (reference sequence). CDR3: CASSQAGAGNEQYF. CDR3 DNA sequence: TGTGCCAGCAGCCAAGCAGGAGCAGGGAACGAGCAGTACTTC.

This clone has a single count. The chain combines TRBV18 with TRBJ1-1, with D possibly matching TRBD1 (5 bases). V shed 0 bases and J shed 3 bases, with 11 bases lying between them. Germline V gene sequence: CDR1 KGHSH, CDR2 LQKENI. The CDR3 contains 15 residues. CDR3 DNA sequence: TGTGCCAGCTCACCACCGGGGCTAAGGGACACTGAAGCTTTCTTT. The encoded protein is CASSPPGLRDTEAFF.

This rearrangement joins TRBV21-1 to TRBJ2-7; TRBD2, the table's D call, lacks a check against the DNA. TRBV21-1 is shown as a pseudogene. The CDR3 is 15 amino acids. The CDR3, as DNA: TGTGCCAGCAGCAAACGACAAGCGGGTATCGACGAGCAGTACTTC. This codes for CASSKRQAGIDEQYF.

The chain employs TRBV19 and TRBJ2-1, with D maybe TRBD1 (5 bases). Looked up from germline, CDR1 is LNHDA and CDR2 is SQIVND (reference sequence). The CDR3 consists of 15 residues. Trimming took off 5 bases at V and 0 bases at J, with 11 bases between the two ends. The CDR3 DNA sequence: TGTGCCAGTAGTGCAGGGTGGGGCTCCTACAATGAGCAGTTCTTC. Encoded protein: CASSAGWGSYNEQFF.

The chain employs TRBV24-1 and TRBJ2-2; 7 bases are shared with TRBD2. Germline V gives CDR1 KGHDR, CDR2 SFDVKD. V lost 2 bases and J lost 2; bases outside the gene matches: 7. The CDR3 has 17 amino acids. CDR3: CATSDSQRDGNTGELFF. The CDR3 DNA reads as TGTGCCACCAGTGATTCTCAGCGGGACGGAAACACCGGGGAGCTGTTTTTT.

The chain is built from TRBV18 and TRBJ1-1, with D perhaps TRBD1 (5 bases). Germline assignment: CDR1 KGHSH and CDR2 LQKENI. CDR3 size: 16 residues. Deletions cut 7 bases from V and 0 bases from J, with 18 bases between. CDR3 bases: TGTGCCAGCTTCCCGGGGCGGGGCGGGATGAACACTGAAGCTTTCTTT. Protein product: CASFPGRGGMNTEAFF.

This chain connects TRBV7-2 to TRBJ2-7; D may be TRBD2 (6 bases). Per germline, CDR1 SGHTA and CDR2 FQGNSA. V was shortened by 5 bases and J by 10 bases, with 21 bases between the two germline ends. The CDR3 loop spans 14 amino acids. The CDR3 here is CASSEYLGTPFQYV. The DNA of the CDR3 is TGTGCCAGCAGCGAATACCTAGGGACTCCCTTTCAGTACGTC.

The genes are TRBV7-2 and TRBJ2-7; 16 bases line up with TRBD2. The CDR3 loop spans 14 amino acids. The junction had 1 base not matched to a gene; V was cut back by 4 bases and J by 7 bases. CDR1 is SGHTA, CDR2 FQGNSA, per germline. CDR3 region: CASSSGLAGGEQYV. The CDR3 bases are TGTGCCAGCAGCTCGGGACTAGCGGGAGGGGAGCAGTACGTC.

This chain joins TRBV5-1 and TRBJ1-1; no definite D call. The germline V gene encodes CDR1 SGHRS and CDR2 YFSETQ. The CDR3 is made up of 12 amino acids. Trimming pared 0 bases from V and 7 bases from J, leaving 7 bases between. The CDR3 DNA follows: TGCGCCAGCAGCTTGGGGGCCAATGAAGCTTTCTTT. Its translation: CASSLGANEAFF.

The chain employs TRBV6-2 or TRBV6-3 and TRBJ1-1; 8 bases match TRBD1. From germline, CDR1 is MNHEY and CDR2 SVGEGT. The CDR3 sequence is 15 residues long. Trimming removed 5 bases from V and 4 bases from J; junction bases left unmatched: 9. CDR3 region: CASSSPDRVVTEAFF. The CDR3 region has the DNA TGTGCCAGCAGTAGCCCGGACAGGGTGGTCACTGAAGCTTTCTTT.

This CDR3 reads CATGSGQGLDTQYF. Written as DNA, the CDR3 is TGTGCCACCGGGAGCGGACAGGGCTTAGATACGCAGTATTTT. The chain uses TRBV24-1 and TRBJ2-3; TRBD1 matches 8 bases. Germline CDR1 is KGHDR and CDR2 is SFDVKD. V trimming: 9 bases; J trimming: 5 bases; junction bases outside the gene matches: 9. This CDR3 spans 14 amino acids.

The chain links TRBV5-1 to TRBJ1-4, with D uncertain. This CDR3 is 12 amino acids long. The V gene's germline CDR1 is SGHRS and CDR2 YFSETQ. V was trimmed by 4 bases and J by 5 bases, leaving 6 bases between them. The CDR3 here is CASSPGNEKLFF. The CDR3 bases are TGCGCCAGCAGCCCGGGGAATGAAAAACTGTTTTTT.

The rearrangement links TRBV5-1 to TRBJ1-2; 9 bases fit TRBD1. The CDR3 is 17 residues long. Germline CDR1 and CDR2: SGHRS and YFSETQ. After removal of 2 bases from V and 3 bases from J, the junction contained 11 bases not matched to a gene. The CDR3 nucleotides read TGCGCCAGCAGCTTAAGAACCGGGACAGGGATTGACTATGGCTACACCTTC. As protein: CASSLRTGTGIDYGYTF.

V is TRBV4-1 and J is TRBJ2-3; 11 nucleotides align to TRBD2. This CDR3 spans 15 amino acids. Germline V gene sequence: CDR1 MGHRA, CDR2 YSYEKL. V lost 0 bases, J lost 14 bases, and 10 bases stayed unmatched. The DNA of the CDR3 is TGCGCCAGCAGCCAAGAAATTAGCGGGAGGGCCGAGCGGTATTTT. Translated: CASSQEISGRAERYF.

This clone appeared a few times. V is TRBV27 and J is TRBJ1-1; 8 nucleotides line up with TRBD1. In germline, CDR1 is MNHEY, CDR2 SMNVEV (reference sequence). CDR3 length equals 15 residues. The V segment lost 4 bases and the J segment 6 bases; nucleotides outside the gene matches: 10. The CDR3 is CASSSGQGGWPEAFF. CDR3 DNA: TGTGCCAGCAGTTCCGGACAGGGAGGGTGGCCTGAAGCTTTCTTT.

The table lists this clone with a count of one. The chain is built from TRBV5-8 and TRBJ1-5; no clear D gene. Trimming took off 7 bases at V and 2 bases at J, with 13 bases between the two ends. Germline-derived CDR1 and CDR2 are SGHTS and YDEGEE. This CDR3 comprises 14 residues. The CDR3 is CASLTYVGNQPQHF. DNA for the CDR3: TGTGCCAGCCTGACTTACGTGGGCAATCAGCCCCAGCATTTT.

The CDR3 coding sequence is TGTGCCAGCAGCCCTTGGAGGGGCAACGAAAAACTGTTTTTT. Protein product: CASSPWRGNEKLFF. The chain recombines TRBV9 with TRBJ1-4, with D possibly matching TRBD1 (5 bases). Trimming pared 4 bases from V and 8 bases from J, leaving 15 bases between. The CDR3 totals 14 residues. Looked up from germline, CDR1 is SGDLS and CDR2 is YYNGEE.